The 12 T cell receptor beta chains reported below all come from one sample, sequenced in a study of shared clonotypes between healthy human individuals. The data were produced by immunoSEQ multiplex PCR, yet TCRdb's version contains in-frame clones alone and is incomplete. The sample holds around 2,000,000 clones, 90% to 95% seen once. Sample: naive CD4+ T cells sorted from blood. Stated subset: CD45RA+ positively selected. These receptor sequences come from a man aged 18 to 29 in good health.

The chain links TRBV28 to TRBJ1-5; TRBD1 agrees at 9 bases. The germline gives CDR1 MDHEN, CDR2 SYDVKM. Trimming at V came to 1 base and at J to 2 bases, leaving 3 bases not matched to a gene. This CDR3 spans 16 amino acids. DNA for the CDR3: TGTGCCAGCAGTTTATTACAGGGGGCGGGCAATCAGCCCCAGCATTTT. It is translated as CASSLLQGAGNQPQHF.

The V and J genes are TRBV5-4 and TRBJ2-2; D remains ambiguous. Trimming took 0 bases from V and 2 from J, leaving 11 bases between them. The V gene's germline CDR1 is SGHNT and CDR2 YYREEE (reference sequence). The CDR3 contains 16 residues. Here the CDR3 DNA reads TGTGCCAGCAGCTTGGCCGAGATGTCTAACACCGGGGAGCTGTTTTTT. Translating it yields CASSLAEMSNTGELFF.

The chain carries TRBV19 and TRBJ1-1; no reliable D call. Looked up from germline, CDR1 is LNHDA and CDR2 is SQIVND (reference sequence). The ends were cut back, 4 bases at V and 5 bases at J, with 23 bases in the middle. The CDR3 totals 17 residues. The CDR3 reads CASSKRLPRREPTEAFF. CDR3 sequence (DNA): TGTGCCAGTAGTAAGCGTTTGCCGCGTAGGGAACCAACTGAAGCTTTCTTT.

Only one count was recorded for this clone. This rearrangement joins TRBV28 to TRBJ1-5, with D unclear. The CDR3 is 13 amino acids. V lost 10 bases and J 5 bases, leaving 15 bases between the germline ends. CDR1 and CDR2 from the germline V gene are MDHEN and SYDVKM. CDR3 nucleotide sequence: TGTGCCACCCGGAGTAGCAGTGATCAGCCCCAGCATTTT. Translation gives CATRSSSDQPQHF.

V gene TRBV2 combines with J gene TRBJ1-3; D gene ambiguous. The ends were cut back, 3 bases at V and 0 bases at J, with 9 bases in the middle. The CDR3 runs to 15 residues. CDR1 and CDR2 from the germline V gene are SNHLY and FYNNEI. In nucleotides, the CDR3 is TGTGCCAGCAGTGACCCCAGTTTCTCTGGAAACACCATATATTTT. It translates to CASSDPSFSGNTIYF.

The chain recombines TRBV6-1 with TRBJ2-1, with unresolved D. The germline CDR1 and CDR2 sequences are MNHNS and SASEGT. The CDR3 runs 11 residues. With 7 bases removed from V and 7 bases from J, the gap between germline ends came to 8 bases. The CDR3: CASKIVNEQFF. In DNA form, the CDR3 reads TGTGCCAGCAAGATCGTTAATGAGCAGTTCTTC.

The rearrangement uses TRBV10-3 and TRBJ1-4, with a possible D match to TRBD1 (6 bases). Between the trimmed V and J ends, which lost 2 bases and 0 bases, there was a span of 13 bases. Germline assignment: CDR1 ENHRY and CDR2 SYGVKD. The CDR3 is 17 residues long. In DNA, the CDR3 is TGTGCCATCAGTGAGGAAGTAGGGGGAGCAACTAATGAAAAACTGTTTTTT. Residues: CAISEEVGGATNEKLFF.

The rearrangement uses TRBV27 and TRBJ1-2; D not resolved. CDR1 and CDR2 (germline): MNHEY, SMNVEV (reference sequence). Trimming removed 0 bases at V and 1 base at J, with 6 bases between. CDR3 length: 14 residues. In DNA, the CDR3 is TGTGCCAGCAGTTTATCCTGGGATAACTATGGCTACACCTTC. As protein: CASSLSWDNYGYTF.

The chain recombines TRBV11-3 with TRBJ2-1; the match to TRBD1 covers 7 bases. The CDR3 runs to 16 residues. The germline V gene has CDR1 SGHNT and CDR2 YENEEA. V lost 5 bases to trimming and J lost 1 base; unmatched junction nucleotides: 8. This CDR3 is CASSPYEGASYNEQFF. DNA for the CDR3: TGTGCCAGCAGCCCATACGAGGGGGCATCCTACAATGAGCAGTTCTTC.

In the case of this clone: Distinct nucleotide sequences in the sample also encode this CDR3. The rearrangement joins TRBV7-9 to TRBJ2-3; perhaps TRBD1 as D (6 bases). Germline CDR1 is SEHNR and CDR2 is FQNEAQ (reference sequence). This CDR3 contains 14 residues. The ends were cut back, 5 bases at V and 2 bases at J, with 11 bases in the middle. The CDR3 nucleotides read TGTGCCAGCAGCCGCGGACAGCTCACAGATACGCAGTATTTT. Its protein product is CASSRGQLTDTQYF.

The gene calls are TRBV4-1 and TRBJ1-2; 7 bases map to TRBD1. Trimming at V came to 6 bases and at J to 1 base, leaving 11 bases not matched to a gene. The V gene's germline CDR1 is MGHRA and CDR2 YSYEKL. This CDR3 contains 16 residues. The CDR3 nucleotides read TGCGCCAGCAGTCTTGCCGGGACAGCGTTTAACTATGGCTACACCTTC. Translated: CASSLAGTAFNYGYTF.

V gene TRBV19 combines with J gene TRBJ2-5, with D perhaps TRBD2 (5 bases). The CDR3 has 13 residues. CDR1 is LNHDA and CDR2 is SQIVND in the germline V gene (reference sequence). Trimming pared 7 bases from V and 5 bases from J, leaving 14 bases between. The CDR3 DNA reads TGTGCCAGTACCCTATCCCGCGGGGAGACCCAGTACTTC. Its protein is CASTLSRGETQYF.